This T cell receptor (beta chain) stems from a study of vaccination and CD4 T cells after COVID-19 (dated by TCRdb to the early 2020s). Some background on the complete study: The convalescent cohort comprised six males and four females, including two Hispanic individuals, seven Caucasians, two Asians and one multiracial person. Each participant got two doses of either the Pfizer-BioNTech BNT162b2 vaccine (n=8) or the Moderna mRNA-1273 vaccine (n=2). Post-COVID blood samples from convalescent patients were collected a median of roughly 100 days after diagnosis, with a range of roughly 35 to 161 days. Post-vaccine blood samples were collected a median of about 66 days after the second vaccine dose, ranging from roughly 13 to 241 days. The cultures were stimulated with overlapping spike peptide pools from SARS-CoV-2 and from the common cold coronaviruses HCoV-NL63, HCoV-OC43 and HCoV-229E. In control cultures, a CEFX viral epitope pool was used as positive control, an HIV-1 Nef peptide pool was used as negative control, or no peptide was added. The spike-specific CD4+ TCR repertoire was compared before and after mRNA vaccination in nine to ten COVID-19 convalescent patients and 4 infection-naive healthy vaccine recipients. An earlier paper using these donors assessed, at the TCR clonotype level, memory CD4+ T cell crossreactivity between SARS-CoV-2 and common cold coronavirus spike proteins. Study-level results and caveats: In convalescent patients, a median 86.3% of post-vaccine SARS-CoV-2-reactive clones were detected only after vaccination, and vaccine-specific priming was suggested by this finding. Nearly all vaccine-specific clones in convalescent patients (304 of 307) were mono-reactive for SARS-CoV-2 spike rather than cross-reactive with common cold coronaviruses. The median number of SARS-CoV-2-reactive clonotypes rose from fewer than 25 after infection to 38 after vaccination, but the change was not significant. The number of convalescent patients in the study was relatively small, and the study did not examine early timepoints following natural infection.

This clonotype was seen more than once but under ten times. No antigen is known for it. Base qualities are not provided; no much larger clone lies one nucleotide away. The library was generated by PCR. At the Johns Hopkins FTIC core, DNA from the cultured CD4+ T cells underwent TCR sequencing with the Oncomine TCR Beta short-read assay. The QIAamp micro DNA kit was used to extract genomic DNA from the cultured CD4+ T cells. The Oncomine TCR Beta libraries from cultured CD4+ T cells were pooled using unique dual indexes and then sequenced on an Illumina iSeq 100. Processing in the source paper ran as follows. Non-productive sequences were removed, and CDR3s that did not start with C, did not end with F or W, or were shorter than 7 amino acids were discarded. The MANAFEST web application was used to identify antigen-specific clonotypes by comparing peptide-stimulated wells against reference wells and other culture wells. For a clone to be called positive, the clone needed an FDR below 0.05, an odds ratio above 5, and a productive frequency above 0.1% in at least two of three replicate wells. Clonotypes that were significantly expanded in both SARS-CoV-2 spike wells and at least one common cold coronavirus spike condition were defined as cross-reactive. Using R version 3.6.1, CDR3 homology was evaluated through Levenshtein distances (stringdist) along with unrooted phylogenetic trees (ape). Using fastp at Q25 and MiXCR, TCRdb reprocessed the public reads and kept productive beta chains. Rows merge per CDR3 protein into single entries with the most common DNA and genes. TCRdb's processing, not the study's, gives the V and J calls here. The sample table contains 6,200 or so distinct CDR3 sequences; only one count was recorded for roughly 31% of them. 38% of the sample lies in the top ten.

The V and J ends are trimmed by 6 bases and 1 base, leaving 4 bases between them. The CDR3 runs 13 residues from the cysteine to the phenylalanine. The retained sequence is limited to the CDR3, 39 bases, with the frame set at the first base. CDR1 and CDR2 are drawn from the germline V gene (reference sequence): MNHEY, SMNVEV. This specimen's treatment or condition label, per the study, means: roughly 10-day PBMC culture with coronavirus spike peptide pools or control peptides (ViraFEST assay). CD4+ T cells from unexposed donors were collected before the COVID-19 pandemic (2011-2018). The study used the ViraFEST assay, which expanded antigen-specific T cells with peptide pools and then identified expanded clonotypes by TCR sequencing. PBMCs were cultured at around 2.2 million per well in IMDM supplemented with approximately 5.3% human AB serum and 10 IU/ml IL-2, with approximately 11 ug/ml peptide pools added. Half of the culture medium was replaced with fresh IL-2-containing medium on days 3 and 7. Once the cells had been in culture for roughly 11 days, the EasySep CD4+ T cell isolation kit was used to isolate CD4+ T cells by negative selection. As far as cell numbers permitted, CD4+ T cells from unexposed donors were tested for reactivity against SARS-CoV-2 S and N as well as four spike pools from common cold coronaviruses. Ficoll-Paque Plus gradient centrifugation was used to isolate PBMCs from whole blood, and the isolated PBMCs were then either used fresh or cryopreserved at -140C. Each culture condition was generally run in triplicate wells. The leukapheresis product used for the unexposed donors was purchased from a commercial source.

The V and J segments used are TRBV27 and TRBJ1-6, with no D gene named confidently. Sequenced material: CD4+ T cells from blood, cultured in vitro. The source of this sequence is a human donor in good health. The CDR3 loop reads CASRVSYNSPLHF. The nucleotide sequence reads as follows: TGTGCCAGCAGGGTATCCTATAATTCACCCCTCCACTTT.